This TCR beta chain originates from a study of long-term antiretroviral therapy in people with HIV. Every one of the donors gave at least one pre-ART PBMC sample and at least two post-ART PBMC samples. The authors ran the immunoSEQ assay, v3.0, at survey level. Each sample aimed for 40,000-50,000 sequenced T-cell genomes. Method: immunoSEQ multiplex PCR; TCRdb's copy keeps in-frame clones and lacks some. This table holds more than 25,000 clones, about 93% found once. The sample consisted of unsorted PBMCs, taken roughly 6.5 years after starting antiretroviral therapy. The source of this sequence is a woman aged 40-49 years with HIV.

The CDR3 reads CASSVVSGTDTQYF. As DNA, the CDR3 is TGTGCCAGCAGCGTAGTTAGCGGCACAGATACGCAGTATTTT. J is TRBJ2-3 and V is TRBV9; D possibly corresponds to TRBD2 (5 bases). CDR1 SGDLS and CDR2 YYNGEE come from the germline V gene. V dropped 0 bases and J dropped 1 base, with 6 bases sitting between them. This CDR3 contains 14 residues.